The text below deals with one T cell receptor beta chain. The antigen remains unidentified. CDR1 and CDR2 from the germline V gene are SGHNT and YENEEA. V was shortened by 3 bases and J by 2 bases, with 8 bases between the two germline ends. The CDR3 length is 15 residues. Sequenced by immunoSEQ multiplex PCR; TCRdb stores in-frame clones only, minus some. Counted here are some 100,000 clones, around 90% occurring once; the ten biggest clones make up roughly a sixth. The data were obtained in a study of identifying expanded T cells in peripheral blood. Study results and caveats: Across healthy donors, higher total template counts meant significantly greater approximately two-week count variance.

The specimen sequenced was blood. The chain combines TRBV11-3 with TRBJ2-6, with D perhaps assigned TRBD1 or TRBD2 (6 bases each). The origin of this receptor is a person between 18 and 70 years old in good health. CDR3 sequence: CASSLGGPGANVLTF. In DNA form, the CDR3 reads TGTGCCAGCAGCTTGGGGGGCCCTGGGGCCAACGTCCTGACTTTC.